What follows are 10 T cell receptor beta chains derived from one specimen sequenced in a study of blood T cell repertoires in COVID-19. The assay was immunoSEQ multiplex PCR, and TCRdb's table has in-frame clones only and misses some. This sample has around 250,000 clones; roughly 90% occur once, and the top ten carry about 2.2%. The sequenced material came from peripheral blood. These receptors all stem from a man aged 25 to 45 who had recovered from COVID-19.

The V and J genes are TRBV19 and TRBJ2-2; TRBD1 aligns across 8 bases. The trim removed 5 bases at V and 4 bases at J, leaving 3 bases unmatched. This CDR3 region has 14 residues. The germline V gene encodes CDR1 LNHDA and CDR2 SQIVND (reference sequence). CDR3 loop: CASSPGGATGELFF. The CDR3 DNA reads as TGTGCCAGTAGTCCAGGGGGCGCCACCGGGGAGCTGTTTTTT.

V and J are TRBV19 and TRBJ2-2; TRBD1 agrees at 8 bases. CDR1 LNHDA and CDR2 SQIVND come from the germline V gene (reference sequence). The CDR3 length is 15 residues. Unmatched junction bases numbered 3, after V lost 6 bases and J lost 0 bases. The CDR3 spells CASRKQGANTGELFF. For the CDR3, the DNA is TGTGCCAGTAGGAAACAGGGGGCGAACACCGGGGAGCTGTTTTTT.

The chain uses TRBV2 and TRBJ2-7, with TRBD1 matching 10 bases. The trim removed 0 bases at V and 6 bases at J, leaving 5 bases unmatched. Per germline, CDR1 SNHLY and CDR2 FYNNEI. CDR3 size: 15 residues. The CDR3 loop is CASSEAQGTGVEQYF. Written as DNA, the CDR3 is TGTGCCAGCAGTGAAGCGCAGGGGACAGGGGTCGAGCAGTACTTC.

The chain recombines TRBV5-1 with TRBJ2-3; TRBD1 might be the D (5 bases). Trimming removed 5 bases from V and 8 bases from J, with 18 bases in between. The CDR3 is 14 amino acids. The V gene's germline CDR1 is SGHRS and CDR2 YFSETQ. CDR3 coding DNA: TGCGCCAGCAGTCTTACTGGGGCGGCGCCTACGCAGTATTTT. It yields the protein CASSLTGAAPTQYF.

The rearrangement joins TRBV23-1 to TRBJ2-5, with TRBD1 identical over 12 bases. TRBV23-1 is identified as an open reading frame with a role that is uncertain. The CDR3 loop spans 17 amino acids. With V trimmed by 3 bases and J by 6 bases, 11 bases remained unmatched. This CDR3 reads CASSQGYRDRGHKTQYF. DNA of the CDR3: TGCGCCAGCAGTCAGGGGTATCGGGACAGGGGGCATAAGACCCAGTACTTC.

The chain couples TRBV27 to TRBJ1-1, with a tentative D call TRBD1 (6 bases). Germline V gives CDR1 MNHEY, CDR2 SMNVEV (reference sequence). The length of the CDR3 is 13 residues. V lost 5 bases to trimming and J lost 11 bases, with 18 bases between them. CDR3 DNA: TGTGCCAGCAGTCGCACAGGGCAGCTGACGGCTTTCTTT. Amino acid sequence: CASSRTGQLTAFF.

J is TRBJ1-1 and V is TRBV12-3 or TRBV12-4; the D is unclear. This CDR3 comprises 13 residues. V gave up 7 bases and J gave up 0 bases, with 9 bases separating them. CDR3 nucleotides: TGTGCCAGCACGAGACAAGTGAACACTGAAGCTTTCTTT. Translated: CASTRQVNTEAFF.

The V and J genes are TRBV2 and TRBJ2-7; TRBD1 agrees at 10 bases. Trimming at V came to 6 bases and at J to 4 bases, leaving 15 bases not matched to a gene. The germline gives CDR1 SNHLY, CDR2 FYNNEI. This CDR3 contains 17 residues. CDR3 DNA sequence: TGTGCCAGCAGCCGGGACAGGGGTGAGAATGCCTGGTACGAGCAGTACTTC. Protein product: CASSRDRGENAWYEQYF. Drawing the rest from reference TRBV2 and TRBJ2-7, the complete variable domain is EPEVTQTPSHQVTQMGQEVILRCVPISNHLYFYWYRQILGQKVEFLVSFYNNEISEKSEIFDDQFSVERPDGSNFTLKIRSTKLEDSAMYFCASSRDRGENAWYEQYFGPGTRLTVT.

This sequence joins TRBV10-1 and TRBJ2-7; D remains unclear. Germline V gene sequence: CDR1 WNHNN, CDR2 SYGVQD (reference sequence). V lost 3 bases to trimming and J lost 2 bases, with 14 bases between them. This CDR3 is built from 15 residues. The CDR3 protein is CASSDRVESAYEQYF. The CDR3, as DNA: TGCGCCAGCAGTGATAGAGTCGAATCGGCCTACGAGCAGTACTTC.

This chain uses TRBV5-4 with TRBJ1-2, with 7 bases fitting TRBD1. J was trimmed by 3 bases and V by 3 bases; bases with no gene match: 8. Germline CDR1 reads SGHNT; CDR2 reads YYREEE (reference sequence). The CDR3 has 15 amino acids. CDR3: CASSYRQGGYYGYTF. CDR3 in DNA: TGTGCCAGCAGCTACAGACAGGGAGGTTACTATGGCTACACCTTC.